What follows describes a single T cell receptor beta chain. What it binds is not known. Produced via immunoSEQ multiplex PCR; TCRdb's table is partial and in-frame only. The sample yields 75,000 to 85,000 clones, 85% to 90% seen once. This sample was included in a study of T cell responses to AZD1222 COVID-19 vaccine. The CDR3 extends over 16 amino acids. Germline V gene data show CDR1 as MNHEY and CDR2 as SVGEGT. Between the trimmed V and J ends, which lost 4 bases and 2 bases, there was a span of 15 bases. Study findings and constraints: Mapped onto spike, vaccine-associated CD4 TCRs spanned it and were dominant at 160-218 and 743-854. Clonal diversity was possibly underestimated; the donors were predominantly white British and more often female. Baseline testing showed seropositivity in only a handful of AZD1222 recipients.

Sequencing used peripheral blood, obtained 28 days after the second AZD1222 dose. The chain is built from TRBV6-2 or TRBV6-3 and TRBJ1-5, with D perhaps TRBD1 (6 bases). This TCR came from an adult who received the AZD1222 COVID-19 vaccine. This CDR3 reads CASSSYLQGGNQPQHF. Written as DNA, the CDR3 is TGTGCCAGCAGTTCATACTTACAGGGAGGCAATCAGCCCCAGCATTTT.